This T cell receptor (beta chain) is drawn from a study of identical twins. Germline CDR1 SGHTA, CDR2 FQGNSA. Trimming took 2 bases from V and 9 from J, leaving 14 bases between them. CDR3 length equals 14 residues. TCRdb analysed the 5' RACE reads with MiXCR anew, one entry per CDR3 protein. The profile shows hundreds of thousands of distinct CDR3 sequences, approximately 24% of them singletons. The data were also submitted as part of a second study, on T cells expressing NK-cell markers.

The sequence came from a woman aged 18-29 years in good health. Sequencing was done on a sample of CD4+ T cells sorted from blood. The chain has TRBV7-2 and TRBJ2-4, with D maybe TRBD2 (5 bases). The CDR3 loop is CASSLPQKGSIQYF. The CDR3 nucleotides are TGTGCCAGCAGCTTACCACAGAAAGGGAGCATTCAGTACTTC.